These 16 T cell receptor beta chains were all obtained from the same sample, sequenced in a study of OX40 agonist ivuxolimab in advanced cancers. Assay: immunoSEQ multiplex PCR; the TCRdb copy retains only in-frame clones and omits some. This table holds more than 50,000 clones, over 75% found once. This specimen was CD4+ or CD8+ T cells sorted from blood, taken in a trial of the OX40 agonist ivuxolimab. All receptors derive from an adult with an advanced solid tumor such as melanoma, head and neck, liver or kidney cancer.

This clone was seen once. This chain links TRBV5-5 with TRBJ1-1; tentatively, D is TRBD1 (6 bases). Per germline, CDR1 SGHKS and CDR2 YYEKEE (reference sequence). The CDR3 covers 14 residues. Between the trimmed V and J ends, which lost 5 bases and 4 bases, there was a span of 15 bases. The CDR3 DNA sequence: TGTGCCAGCAGTTTTGGGACACTTGGCACTGAAGCTTTCTTT. This translates into CASSFGTLGTEAFF.

The chain joins TRBV4-3 to TRBJ2-4; D is possibly TRBD2 (5 bases). Trimming shortened V by 1 base and J by 7 bases, and 11 bases separated the two germline ends. Germline assignment: CDR1 LGHNA and CDR2 YSLEER. The CDR3 length is 14 residues. This chain's CDR3 is CASSQALRGNIQYF. As DNA, the CDR3 is TGCGCCAGCAGCCAAGCACTTCGAGGGAACATTCAGTACTTC.

The CDR3 spells CSVTQEGTQYF. In DNA form, the CDR3 reads TGCAGCGTTACCCAAGAGGGGACCCAGTACTTC. The chain combines TRBV29-1 with TRBJ2-5; D perhaps matches TRBD2 (5 bases). The CDR3 extends over 11 amino acids. The germline V gene encodes CDR1 SQVTM and CDR2 ANQGSEA. Trimming cost V 5 bases and J 7 bases, with 11 bases left between them.

V gene TRBV10-1 combines with J gene TRBJ2-3; possibly TRBD1 for D (5 bases). With 4 bases removed from V and 10 bases from J, the gap between germline ends came to 15 bases. From germline, CDR1 is WNHNN and CDR2 SYGVQD (reference sequence). The CDR3 has 13 residues. The chain's CDR3 is CASSAGVDTAQYF. CDR3 sequence (DNA): TGCGCCAGCAGTGCTGGGGTGGACACTGCGCAGTATTTT.

The chain joins TRBV5-4 to TRBJ2-1, with 8 nucleotides matching TRBD2. With V trimmed by 5 bases and J by 5 bases, 12 bases remained unmatched. Germline-derived CDR1 and CDR2 are SGHNT and YYREEE (reference sequence). There are 16 residues in the CDR3. This chain's CDR3 is CASSPQGGGYNNEQFF. The CDR3 nucleotides read TGTGCCAGCAGTCCCCAGGGCGGGGGGTATAACAATGAGCAGTTCTTC.

The chain has TRBV11-2 and TRBJ1-2, with D tentatively TRBD1 (6 bases). This CDR3 contains 15 residues. Trimming removed 5 bases at V and 0 bases at J, with 13 bases between. Germline V lookup: CDR1 SGHAT, CDR2 FQNNGV. CDR3 amino acids: CASSRQGLTNYGYTF. DNA of the CDR3: TGTGCCAGCAGCCGTCAGGGGCTTACTAACTATGGCTACACCTTC.

The chain is built from TRBV6-5 and TRBJ1-5, with D possibly being TRBD1 (5 bases). With 7 bases removed from V and 4 bases from J, the gap between germline ends came to 17 bases. This CDR3 is built from 15 residues. Germline CDR1 reads MNHEY; CDR2 reads SVGAGI. The CDR3 sequence: CASKKGTGGNQPQHF. CDR3 nucleotides: TGTGCCAGCAAGAAAGGGACGGGCGGGAATCAGCCCCAGCATTTT.

There are a few counts of this clone. The chain is built from TRBV6-1 and TRBJ2-7; possibly TRBD1 for D (7 bases). This CDR3 is 15 amino acids long. Per the germline V gene, CDR1 is MNHNS and CDR2 is SASEGT. The V end was cut by 5 bases, the J end by 2 bases, with 16 bases between. The CDR3 region is CASSIGGTVPYEQYF. The CDR3 region has the DNA TGTGCCAGCAGTATTGGGGGGACAGTTCCCTACGAGCAGTACTTC.

The chain uses TRBV7-2 and TRBJ1-2, with no clear D. CDR3 length: 12 amino acids. CDR1 is SGHTA, CDR2 FQGNSA, per germline. The V end lost 0 bases, the J end lost 4 bases, and 3 bases lay between the germline ends. CDR3 coding DNA: TGTGCCAGCAGCTTAGCCGTCTATGGCTACACCTTC. This codes for CASSLAVYGYTF.

The CDR3 is CASSPGRSGANVLTF. The CDR3 DNA follows: TGTGCCAGCAGCCCGGGGCGTTCTGGGGCCAACGTCCTGACTTTC. The rearrangement joins TRBV6-5 to TRBJ2-6; perhaps D is TRBD1 or TRBD2 (5 bases each). The CDR3 totals 15 residues. Trimming took off 6 bases at V and 1 base at J, with 10 bases between the two ends. Looked up from germline, CDR1 is MNHEY and CDR2 is SVGAGI.

The chain is built from TRBV4-2 and TRBJ2-7, with 7 bases lining up with TRBD2. The V and J ends lost 0 bases and 0 bases, in that order; junction bases with no gene match: 5. CDR3 length equals 16 residues. CDR1 and CDR2 (germline): LGHNA, YNFKEQ. Here the CDR3 reads CASSQEGGGSSYEQYF. As DNA, the CDR3 is TGTGCCAGCAGCCAAGAGGGAGGCGGGAGCTCCTACGAGCAGTACTTC.

CDR3 sequence (DNA): TGCAGCGCCGGAGGGACAGGCGAAGCTTCGAACACCGGGGAGCTGTTTTTT. Protein product: CSAGGTGEASNTGELFF. The gene calls are TRBV29-1 and TRBJ2-2; 8 bases are a match to TRBD1. Trimming at V came to 7 bases and at J to 0 bases, leaving 13 bases not matched to a gene. Looked up from germline, CDR1 is SQVTM and CDR2 is ANQGSEA. This CDR3 is 17 amino acids long.

The gene calls are TRBV9 and TRBJ2-5; 10 nucleotides line up with TRBD1. The trim removed 0 bases at V and 4 bases at J, leaving 9 bases unmatched. CDR1 and CDR2 from the germline V gene are SGDLS and YYNGEE. The CDR3 contains 17 residues. In nucleotides, the CDR3 is TGTGCCAGCAGCGTAGGGACAGGGGGAGGCGTTCGAGAGACCCAGTACTTC. This gives the protein CASSVGTGGGVRETQYF.

By its share, this clone is medium-sized. The CDR3 region has the DNA TGTGCCAGCAGCAATCGGGACAGGGGGTTAGGAGAGACCCAGTACTTC. It specifies CASSNRDRGLGETQYF. This rearrangement joins TRBV11-1 to TRBJ2-5, with 11 bases lining up with TRBD1. Trimming cost V 5 bases and J 4 bases; bases outside gene matches: 9. The CDR3 sequence is 16 residues long. The germline gives CDR1 SGHAT, CDR2 FQDESV (reference sequence).

Turning to this clone: Other DNA sequences in this specimen translate into the identical CDR3. The J gene is TRBJ2-5, the V gene TRBV5-1, with a possible D match to TRBD2 (5 bases). The CDR3 is made up of 14 amino acids. Per germline, CDR1 SGHRS and CDR2 YFSETQ. Deletions cut 0 bases from V and 2 bases from J, with 8 bases between. CDR3 sequence reads: CASSLVPGQETQYF. Here the CDR3 DNA reads TGCGCCAGCAGCTTGGTACCGGGACAAGAGACCCAGTACTTC. Drawing the rest from reference TRBV5-1 and TRBJ2-5, the complete variable domain is KAGVTQTPRYLIKTRGQQVTLSCSPISGHRSVSWYQQTPGQGLQFLFEYFSETQRNKGNFPGRFSGRQFSNSRSEMNVSTLELGDSALYLCASSLVPGQETQYFGPGTRLLVL.

The rearrangement links TRBV6-5 to TRBJ1-2, with 10 bases fitting TRBD1. The germline CDR1 and CDR2 sequences are MNHEY and SVGAGI. The V and J ends lost 4 bases and 4 bases, in that order; junction bases with no gene match: 6. This CDR3 is built from 15 residues. DNA of the CDR3: TGTGCCAGCAGTTCGAACCGGGACAGGGGCTATGGCTACACCTTC. This encodes CASSSNRDRGYGYTF.